This entry features one T cell receptor beta chain sequence. This record belongs to a study of blood T cell repertoires in COVID-19. Study overall: Both acute and convalescent COVID-19 samples were obtained from the United States, Italy and Spain.

This CDR3 comprises 13 residues. Germline loops: CDR1 LGHDT, CDR2 YNNKEL (reference sequence). V was clipped by 2 bases and J by 2 bases, with 6 bases between them. Clones were sequenced by immunoSEQ multiplex PCR, and TCRdb holds only the in-frame ones, with some missing. The sample has roughly 310,000 clones, about 88% seen once; the top ten hold over 9%. This receptor was obtained from a woman in her thirties or forties who had recovered from COVID-19. Sequences were obtained from PBMCs or T cells enriched from blood (not recorded which). The rearrangement joins TRBV3-1 (or the pseudogene TRBV3-2) to TRBJ1-2, with a tentative D call TRBD1 (5 bases). The CDR3 coding sequence is TGTGCCAGCAGCCAAAGGGGCAACTATGGCTACACCTTC. Its translation: CASSQRGNYGYTF.